This T cell receptor beta chain is drawn from a study of blood T cell repertoires in COVID-19. Study-wide background: The United States, Italy and Spain provided the acute and convalescent COVID-19 samples.

The CDR3 is 13 residues long. The germline gives CDR1 SGHTA, CDR2 FQGNSA. Trimming took 3 bases from V and 1 from J, leaving 6 bases between them. Per the original methods: Using reference gene primer amplification, nucleated cell counts were estimated. Some clones are missing from TCRdb's copy, which holds only in-frame ones; the method was immunoSEQ multiplex PCR. V, J and clone size derive from that table, while D and trimming were established from the DNA sequence. The sample holds some 300,000 clones, around nine tenths seen once. This clonotype originated in a man in his 70s with acute or convalescent COVID-19. The chain links TRBV7-2 to TRBJ2-5; maybe TRBD2 (6 bases). Sample: peripheral blood. The CDR3 is CASSFSGQETQYF. DNA of the CDR3: TGTGCCAGCAGCTTTAGCGGCCAAGAGACCCAGTACTTC.